This passage covers 4 T cell receptor beta chains from one sample sequenced in a study of OX40 agonist ivuxolimab in advanced cancers. Sequenced by immunoSEQ multiplex PCR; TCRdb stores in-frame clones only, minus some. The sample consists of roughly 53,000 clones, just under 85% of them appearing once. This sample comprised CD4+ or CD8+ T cells sorted from blood, obtained in a trial of the OX40 agonist ivuxolimab. All receptors derive from an adult with an advanced solid tumor such as melanoma, head and neck, liver or kidney cancer.

The chain has TRBV6-5 and TRBJ1-2; 8 positions agree with TRBD1. The length of the CDR3 is 12 residues. Germline CDR1 is MNHEY and CDR2 is SVGAGI. V dropped 7 bases and J dropped 8; count of bases not matched to a gene: 6. This CDR3 is CASTQGAGGYTF. The CDR3 DNA follows: TGTGCCAGCACCCAGGGGGCTGGGGGCTACACCTTC.

This chain joins TRBV13 and TRBJ2-3; D is ambiguous. Germline lookup yields CDR1 PRHDT and CDR2 FYEKMQ (reference sequence). The V and J ends lost 3 bases and 7 bases respectively, with 14 bases between them. This CDR3 spans 14 amino acids. The chain's CDR3 is CASSFQRPGYTQYF. The DNA for the CDR3 is TGTGCCAGCAGCTTCCAAAGACCGGGTTATACGCAGTATTTT.

This chain uses TRBV2 with TRBJ1-3, with TRBD1 as a possible D gene (5 bases). Germline-derived CDR1 and CDR2 are SNHLY and FYNNEI. The CDR3 extends over 17 amino acids. V was pared by 2 bases and J by 0 bases, with 14 bases between. The CDR3 bases are TGTGCCAGCAGTGAACGGGGCAGGACCCTCTCTGGAAACACCATATATTTT. Amino acid sequence: CASSERGRTLSGNTIYF.

This sequence joins TRBV5-4 and TRBJ2-2, with D possibly TRBD1 on 5 matching bases. The V and J ends lost 2 bases and 0 bases respectively, with 8 bases between them. The CDR3 is 15 residues long. CDR1 and CDR2 from the germline V gene are SGHNT and YYREEE (reference sequence). CDR3 amino acids: CASSFPGPNTGELFF. DNA of the CDR3: TGTGCCAGCAGCTTTCCAGGGCCGAACACCGGGGAGCTGTTTTTT.